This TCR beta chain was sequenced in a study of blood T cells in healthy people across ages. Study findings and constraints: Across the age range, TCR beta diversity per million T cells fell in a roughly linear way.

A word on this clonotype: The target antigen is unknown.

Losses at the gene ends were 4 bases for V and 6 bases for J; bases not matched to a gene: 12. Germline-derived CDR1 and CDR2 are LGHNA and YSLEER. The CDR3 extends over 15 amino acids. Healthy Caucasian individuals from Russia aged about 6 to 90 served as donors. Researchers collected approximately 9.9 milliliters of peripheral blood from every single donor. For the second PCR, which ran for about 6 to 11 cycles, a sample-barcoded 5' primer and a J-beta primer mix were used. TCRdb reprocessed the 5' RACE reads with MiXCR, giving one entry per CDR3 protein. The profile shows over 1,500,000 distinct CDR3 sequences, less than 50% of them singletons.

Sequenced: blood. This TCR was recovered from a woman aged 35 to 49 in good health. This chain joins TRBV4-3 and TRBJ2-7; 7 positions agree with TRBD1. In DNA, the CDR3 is TGCGCCAGCAGCCCAGACAGGGCGAGTTACTGCGAGCAGTACTTC. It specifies CASSPDRASYCEQYF.